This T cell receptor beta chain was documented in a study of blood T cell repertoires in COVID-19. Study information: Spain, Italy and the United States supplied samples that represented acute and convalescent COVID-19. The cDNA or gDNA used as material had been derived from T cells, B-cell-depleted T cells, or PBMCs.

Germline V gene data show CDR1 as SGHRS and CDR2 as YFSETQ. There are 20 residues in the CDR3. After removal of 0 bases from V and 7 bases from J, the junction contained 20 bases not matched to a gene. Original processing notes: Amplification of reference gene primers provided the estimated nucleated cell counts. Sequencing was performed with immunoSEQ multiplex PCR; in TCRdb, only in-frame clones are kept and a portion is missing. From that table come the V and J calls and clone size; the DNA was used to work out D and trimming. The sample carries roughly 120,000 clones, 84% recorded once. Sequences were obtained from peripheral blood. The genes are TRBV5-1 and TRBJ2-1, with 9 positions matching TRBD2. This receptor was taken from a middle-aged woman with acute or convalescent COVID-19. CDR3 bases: TGCGCCAGCAGCTTGGGTATAATAGCGGGGGCCCGAACCCCCATAAATGAGCAGTTCTTC. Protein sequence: CASSLGIIAGARTPINEQFF.